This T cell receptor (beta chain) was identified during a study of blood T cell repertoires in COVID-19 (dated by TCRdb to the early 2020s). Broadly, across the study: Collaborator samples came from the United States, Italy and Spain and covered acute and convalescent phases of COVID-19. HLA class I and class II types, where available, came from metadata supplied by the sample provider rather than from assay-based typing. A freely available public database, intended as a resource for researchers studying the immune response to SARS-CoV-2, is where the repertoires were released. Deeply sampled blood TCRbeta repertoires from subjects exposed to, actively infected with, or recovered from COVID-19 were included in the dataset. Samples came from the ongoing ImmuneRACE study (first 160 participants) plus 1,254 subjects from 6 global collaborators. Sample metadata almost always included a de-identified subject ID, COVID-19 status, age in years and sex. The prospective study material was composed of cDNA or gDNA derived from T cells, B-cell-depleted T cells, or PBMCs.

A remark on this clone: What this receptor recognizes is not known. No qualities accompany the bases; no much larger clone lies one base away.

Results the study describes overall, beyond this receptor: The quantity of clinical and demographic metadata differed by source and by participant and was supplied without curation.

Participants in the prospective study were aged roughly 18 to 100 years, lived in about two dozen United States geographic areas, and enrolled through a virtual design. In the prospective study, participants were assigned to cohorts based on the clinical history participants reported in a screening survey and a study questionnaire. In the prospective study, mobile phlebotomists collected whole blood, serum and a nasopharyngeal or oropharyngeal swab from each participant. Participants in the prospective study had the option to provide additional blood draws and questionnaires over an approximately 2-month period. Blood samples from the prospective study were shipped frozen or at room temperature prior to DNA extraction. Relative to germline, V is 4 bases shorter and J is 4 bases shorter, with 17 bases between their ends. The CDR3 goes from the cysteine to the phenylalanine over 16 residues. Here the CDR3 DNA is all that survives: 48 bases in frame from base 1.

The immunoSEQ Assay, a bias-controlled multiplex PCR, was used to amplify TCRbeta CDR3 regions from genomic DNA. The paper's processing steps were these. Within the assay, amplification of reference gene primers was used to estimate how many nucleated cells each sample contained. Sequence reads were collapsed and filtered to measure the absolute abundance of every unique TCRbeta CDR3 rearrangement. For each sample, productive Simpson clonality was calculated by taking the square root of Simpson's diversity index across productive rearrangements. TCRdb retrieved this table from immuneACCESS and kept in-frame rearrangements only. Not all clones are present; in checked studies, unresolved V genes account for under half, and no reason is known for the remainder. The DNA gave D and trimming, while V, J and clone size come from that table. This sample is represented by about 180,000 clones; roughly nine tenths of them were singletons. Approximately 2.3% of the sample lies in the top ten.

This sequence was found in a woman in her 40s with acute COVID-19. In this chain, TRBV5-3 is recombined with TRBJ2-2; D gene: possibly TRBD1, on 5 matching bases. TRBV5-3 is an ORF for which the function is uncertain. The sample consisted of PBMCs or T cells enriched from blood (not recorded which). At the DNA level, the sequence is TGTGCCAGAAGCAATCATCTTCAGGGTTGCACCGGGGAGCTGTTTTTT. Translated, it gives CARSNHLQGCTGELFF.